This is a list of T cell receptor beta chains from one sample in a study of cytomegalovirus exposure and HLA in healthy donors. Assay: immunoSEQ multiplex PCR; the TCRdb copy retains only in-frame clones and omits some. In the table there are about 69,000 clones, roughly 76% of which are singletons. The source material was PBMCs. These receptors were taken from a man aged 18 to 35 in good health and CMV-seronegative. Each CDR3 is given with its conserved first and last residue. A D gene is named only where the DNA matches it firmly. Clone size is shown for a subset of rows, as once, few, many or a class of expanded clone.

v_gene	d_gene	j_gene	abundance	CDR3nt	CDR3aa
TRBV19	.	TRBJ2-4	.	TGTGCCAGTAGTATAGGGGCCCCGAAAAACATTCAGTACTTC	CASSIGAPKNIQYF
TRBV5-1	TRBD2	TRBJ2-1	.	TGCGCCAGCAGCCTCACTAGCGGGGGGCTTAATGAGCAGTTCTTC	CASSLTSGGLNEQFF
TRBV5-1	.	TRBJ2-7	.	TGCGCCAGCAGCTTGGATGGGGGGACCTACGAGCAGTACTTC	CASSLDGGTYEQYF
TRBV7-2	TRBD2	TRBJ2-5	.	TGTGCCAGCAGTCGAAGCGGGGGGCCCCAAGAGACCCAGTACTTC	CASSRSGGPQETQYF
TRBV7-9	TRBD1	TRBJ1-4	.	TGTGCCAGCAGTTCCCCTCCGGGACAGATTAATGAAAAACTGTTTTTT	CASSSPPGQINEKLFF
TRBV10-2	.	TRBJ1-1	once	TGCGCCAGCAGTGACCCGCCGACAGGGAACACTGAAGCTTTCTTT	CASSDPPTGNTEAFF
TRBV19	TRBD1	TRBJ1-3	.	TGTGCCAGTAGTATAGATCGAGGGGGCGGCAGAAACACCATATATTTC	CASSIDRGGGRNTIYF
TRBV19	.	TRBJ1-5	.	TGTGCCAGTAGTACCGCCTGGGACACGGGCAATCAGCCCCAGCATTTT	CASSTAWDTGNQPQHF
TRBV19	.	TRBJ1-5	.	TGTGCCAGTAGTATAGAATGGCGAGTAAGACTTCAGCCCCAGCATTTT	CASSIEWRVRLQPQHF
TRBV28	TRBD1	TRBJ1-4	.	TGTGCCAGCAGTCGGCCAGGGGGAACTAATGAAAAACTGTTTTTT	CASSRPGGTNEKLFF
TRBV11-2	.	TRBJ1-4	.	TGTGCCAGCAGCTTGGGGCGGCTAACTAATGAAAAACTGTTTTTT	CASSLGRLTNEKLFF
TRBV19	.	TRBJ1-2	.	TGTGCCAGTAGTATAGATTCTGGCCACGACTATGGCTACACCTTC	CASSIDSGHDYGYTF
TRBV4-1	TRBD1	TRBJ1-5	.	TGCGCCAGCAGCCAATTCGGCGACAGGGCCGGGCAGCCCCAGCATTTT	CASSQFGDRAGQPQHF
TRBV7-2	.	TRBJ2-1	.	TGTGCCAGCAGCTCCGGGACTGGGCAGTTCTTC	CASSSGTGQFF
TRBV7-3	TRBD1	TRBJ2-1	.	TGTGCCAGCAGCCAAAGCGATGAGACAGGGAAGTTCTTC	CASSQSDETGKFF
TRBV25-1	.	TRBJ1-2	few	TGTGCCAGCAGTGAATACCCAGGTTCCTATGGCTACACCTTC	CASSEYPGSYGYTF
TRBV29-1	.	TRBJ1-4	.	TGCAGCGTGGCCGCCGGGGGGGCAGGTGAAAAACTGTTTTTT	CSVAAGGAGEKLFF
TRBV5-6	.	TRBJ1-1	.	TGTGCCAGCAGCTTGAGGCAGGGAAACACTGAAGCTTTCTTT	CASSLRQGNTEAFF
TRBV5-1	.	TRBJ1-2	few	TGCGCCAGCAGCTTAGGTTGGGGGGATGACGGCTACACCTTC	CASSLGWGDDGYTF
TRBV27	.	TRBJ1-5	.	TGTGCCAGCAGTTTAACGGGGGGGAGCAATCAGCCCCAGCATTTT	CASSLTGGSNQPQHF
TRBV5-1	.	TRBJ1-1	.	TGCGCCAGCAGCTTGGTTCGGGGTAACACTGAAGCTTTCTTT	CASSLVRGNTEAFF